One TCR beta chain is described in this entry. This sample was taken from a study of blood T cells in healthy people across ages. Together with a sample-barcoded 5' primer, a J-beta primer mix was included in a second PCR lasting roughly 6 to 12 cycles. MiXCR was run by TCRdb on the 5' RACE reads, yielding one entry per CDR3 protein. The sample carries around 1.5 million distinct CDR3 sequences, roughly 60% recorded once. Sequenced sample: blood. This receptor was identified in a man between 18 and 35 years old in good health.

DNA for the CDR3: TGCAGCTGTATGGGTCTGAACACTGAAGCTTTCTTT. Its protein is CSCMGLNTEAFF. The chain recombines TRBV29-1 with TRBJ1-1; D gene ambiguous. Trimming took off 8 bases at V and 0 bases at J, with 10 bases between the two ends. CDR1 is SQVTM, CDR2 ANQGSEA, per germline. CDR3 length: 12 residues.